This T cell receptor beta chain was recorded in a study of blood T cell repertoires in COVID-19. Study information: Some COVID-19 samples were acute and others convalescent; all came from the United States, Italy and Spain.

Seattle patient enrollment occurred during active infection, with longitudinal follow-up thereafter. The CDR3 contains 14 residues. Germline V lookup: CDR1 SGHDT, CDR2 YYEEEE. Deletions cut 0 bases from V and 1 base from J, with 7 bases between. As processed by the authors: By means of reference gene primer amplification, nucleated cell counts were estimated. Produced via immunoSEQ multiplex PCR; TCRdb's table is partial and in-frame only. V and J calls and clone size are given by that table; D and trimming were obtained from the DNA. Counted here are 200,000 to 300,000 clones, around 87% occurring once; the ten biggest clones make up roughly 4.9%.

V is TRBV5-6 and J is TRBJ1-1; D is unclear. What was sequenced was peripheral blood. This receptor was identified in a woman in her sixties with COVID-19, enrolled during active disease. The CDR3 sequence is CASSLAQWNTEAFF. CDR3 nucleotides: TGTGCCAGCAGCTTGGCTCAGTGGAACACTGAAGCTTTCTTT.